Below, 4 T cell receptor beta chains from the same sample are listed, as sequenced in a study of blood T cell repertoires in COVID-19. The method was immunoSEQ multiplex PCR; TCRdb's version includes in-frame clones alone and lacks a portion of them. The table records around 460,000 clones, about 87% of them present only once. Specimen: peripheral blood. The receptors derive from a man aged 18 to 30 with COVID-19, enrolled during active disease.

The chain links TRBV27 to TRBJ2-3, with D perhaps TRBD2 (6 bases). There are 14 residues in the CDR3. Germline assignment: CDR1 MNHEY and CDR2 SMNVEV (reference sequence). Trimming cost V 2 bases and J 3 bases, with 9 bases left between them. The CDR3 loop reads CASSLAGSTDTQYF. The DNA for the CDR3 is TGTGCCAGCAGTTTAGCGGGATCTACAGATACGCAGTATTTT.

The chain employs TRBV5-1 and TRBJ2-1, with 10 bases lining up with TRBD1. This CDR3 is built from 20 residues. V lost 0 bases and J lost 0; bases outside the gene matches: 12. Germline loops: CDR1 SGHRS, CDR2 YFSETQ. The CDR3 spells CASSLEGTGAFVSSYNEQFF. The CDR3 nucleotides are TGCGCCAGCAGCTTGGAAGGGACAGGGGCTTTTGTTTCCTCCTACAATGAGCAGTTCTTC.

V usage is TRBV4-1 and J usage is TRBJ2-1; 12 nucleotides align to TRBD2. CDR3 size: 17 residues. J was trimmed by 7 bases and V by 4 bases; bases with no gene match: 11. The germline CDR1 and CDR2 sequences are MGHRA and YSYEKL. CDR3 nucleotides: TGCGCCAGCAGCCTCCGGACTAGCGGGGCGTCCTGGAATGAGCAGTTCTTC. Protein product: CASSLRTSGASWNEQFF.

This clone has just one count. This chain uses TRBV11-2 with TRBJ2-5; maybe TRBD2 (5 bases). CDR1 and CDR2 from the germline V gene are SGHAT and FQNNGV. V lost 0 bases and J 6 bases, leaving 20 bases between the germline ends. This CDR3 is 17 amino acids long. The chain's CDR3 is CASSLDLIVIARKTQYF. CDR3 in DNA: TGTGCCAGCAGCTTAGATCTTATAGTGATAGCGAGAAAGACCCAGTACTTC.